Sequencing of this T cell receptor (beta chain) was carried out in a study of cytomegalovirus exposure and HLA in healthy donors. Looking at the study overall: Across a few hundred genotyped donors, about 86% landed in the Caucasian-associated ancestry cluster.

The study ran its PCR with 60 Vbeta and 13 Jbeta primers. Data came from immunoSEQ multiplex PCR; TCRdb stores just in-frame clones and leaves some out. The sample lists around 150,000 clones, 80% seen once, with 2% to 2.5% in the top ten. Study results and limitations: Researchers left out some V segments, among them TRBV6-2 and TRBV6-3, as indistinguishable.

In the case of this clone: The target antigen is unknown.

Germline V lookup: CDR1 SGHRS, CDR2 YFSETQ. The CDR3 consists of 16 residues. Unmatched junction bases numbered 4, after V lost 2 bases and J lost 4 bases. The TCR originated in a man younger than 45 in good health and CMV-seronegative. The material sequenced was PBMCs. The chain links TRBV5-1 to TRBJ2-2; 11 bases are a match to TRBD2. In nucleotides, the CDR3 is TGCGCCAGCAGCTTACTAGCGGGAGTAATCACCGGGGAGCTGTTTTTT. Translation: CASSLLAGVITGELFF.